This TCR beta chain was obtained from a study of blood T cell repertoires in COVID-19. Study-wide background: COVID-19 samples, acute and convalescent, were from the United States, Italy and Spain. PBMCs, B-cell-depleted T cells, or T cells were the source of the cDNA or gDNA that made up the material.

The germline V gene encodes CDR1 MNHEY and CDR2 SMNVEV (reference sequence). The CDR3 sequence is 16 residues long. V dropped 6 bases and J dropped 2; count of bases not matched to a gene: 11. Per the original methods: Using reference gene primer amplification, nucleated cell counts were estimated. Sequencing used immunoSEQ multiplex PCR; TCRdb keeps in-frame clones, though not all of them. The V and J calls and clone size come from that table; D and trimming were worked out from the DNA. This sample has around 72,000 clones, with approximately 85% found just once. This chain joins TRBV27 and TRBJ1-2; TRBD1 matches 8 bases. The sequenced sample consisted of peripheral blood. This TCR was sampled from a man over 45 with acute or convalescent COVID-19. DNA for the CDR3: TGTGCCAGCAGCGATCTAACGACAGGGGAAAACTATGGCTACACCTTC. It specifies CASSDLTTGENYGYTF.